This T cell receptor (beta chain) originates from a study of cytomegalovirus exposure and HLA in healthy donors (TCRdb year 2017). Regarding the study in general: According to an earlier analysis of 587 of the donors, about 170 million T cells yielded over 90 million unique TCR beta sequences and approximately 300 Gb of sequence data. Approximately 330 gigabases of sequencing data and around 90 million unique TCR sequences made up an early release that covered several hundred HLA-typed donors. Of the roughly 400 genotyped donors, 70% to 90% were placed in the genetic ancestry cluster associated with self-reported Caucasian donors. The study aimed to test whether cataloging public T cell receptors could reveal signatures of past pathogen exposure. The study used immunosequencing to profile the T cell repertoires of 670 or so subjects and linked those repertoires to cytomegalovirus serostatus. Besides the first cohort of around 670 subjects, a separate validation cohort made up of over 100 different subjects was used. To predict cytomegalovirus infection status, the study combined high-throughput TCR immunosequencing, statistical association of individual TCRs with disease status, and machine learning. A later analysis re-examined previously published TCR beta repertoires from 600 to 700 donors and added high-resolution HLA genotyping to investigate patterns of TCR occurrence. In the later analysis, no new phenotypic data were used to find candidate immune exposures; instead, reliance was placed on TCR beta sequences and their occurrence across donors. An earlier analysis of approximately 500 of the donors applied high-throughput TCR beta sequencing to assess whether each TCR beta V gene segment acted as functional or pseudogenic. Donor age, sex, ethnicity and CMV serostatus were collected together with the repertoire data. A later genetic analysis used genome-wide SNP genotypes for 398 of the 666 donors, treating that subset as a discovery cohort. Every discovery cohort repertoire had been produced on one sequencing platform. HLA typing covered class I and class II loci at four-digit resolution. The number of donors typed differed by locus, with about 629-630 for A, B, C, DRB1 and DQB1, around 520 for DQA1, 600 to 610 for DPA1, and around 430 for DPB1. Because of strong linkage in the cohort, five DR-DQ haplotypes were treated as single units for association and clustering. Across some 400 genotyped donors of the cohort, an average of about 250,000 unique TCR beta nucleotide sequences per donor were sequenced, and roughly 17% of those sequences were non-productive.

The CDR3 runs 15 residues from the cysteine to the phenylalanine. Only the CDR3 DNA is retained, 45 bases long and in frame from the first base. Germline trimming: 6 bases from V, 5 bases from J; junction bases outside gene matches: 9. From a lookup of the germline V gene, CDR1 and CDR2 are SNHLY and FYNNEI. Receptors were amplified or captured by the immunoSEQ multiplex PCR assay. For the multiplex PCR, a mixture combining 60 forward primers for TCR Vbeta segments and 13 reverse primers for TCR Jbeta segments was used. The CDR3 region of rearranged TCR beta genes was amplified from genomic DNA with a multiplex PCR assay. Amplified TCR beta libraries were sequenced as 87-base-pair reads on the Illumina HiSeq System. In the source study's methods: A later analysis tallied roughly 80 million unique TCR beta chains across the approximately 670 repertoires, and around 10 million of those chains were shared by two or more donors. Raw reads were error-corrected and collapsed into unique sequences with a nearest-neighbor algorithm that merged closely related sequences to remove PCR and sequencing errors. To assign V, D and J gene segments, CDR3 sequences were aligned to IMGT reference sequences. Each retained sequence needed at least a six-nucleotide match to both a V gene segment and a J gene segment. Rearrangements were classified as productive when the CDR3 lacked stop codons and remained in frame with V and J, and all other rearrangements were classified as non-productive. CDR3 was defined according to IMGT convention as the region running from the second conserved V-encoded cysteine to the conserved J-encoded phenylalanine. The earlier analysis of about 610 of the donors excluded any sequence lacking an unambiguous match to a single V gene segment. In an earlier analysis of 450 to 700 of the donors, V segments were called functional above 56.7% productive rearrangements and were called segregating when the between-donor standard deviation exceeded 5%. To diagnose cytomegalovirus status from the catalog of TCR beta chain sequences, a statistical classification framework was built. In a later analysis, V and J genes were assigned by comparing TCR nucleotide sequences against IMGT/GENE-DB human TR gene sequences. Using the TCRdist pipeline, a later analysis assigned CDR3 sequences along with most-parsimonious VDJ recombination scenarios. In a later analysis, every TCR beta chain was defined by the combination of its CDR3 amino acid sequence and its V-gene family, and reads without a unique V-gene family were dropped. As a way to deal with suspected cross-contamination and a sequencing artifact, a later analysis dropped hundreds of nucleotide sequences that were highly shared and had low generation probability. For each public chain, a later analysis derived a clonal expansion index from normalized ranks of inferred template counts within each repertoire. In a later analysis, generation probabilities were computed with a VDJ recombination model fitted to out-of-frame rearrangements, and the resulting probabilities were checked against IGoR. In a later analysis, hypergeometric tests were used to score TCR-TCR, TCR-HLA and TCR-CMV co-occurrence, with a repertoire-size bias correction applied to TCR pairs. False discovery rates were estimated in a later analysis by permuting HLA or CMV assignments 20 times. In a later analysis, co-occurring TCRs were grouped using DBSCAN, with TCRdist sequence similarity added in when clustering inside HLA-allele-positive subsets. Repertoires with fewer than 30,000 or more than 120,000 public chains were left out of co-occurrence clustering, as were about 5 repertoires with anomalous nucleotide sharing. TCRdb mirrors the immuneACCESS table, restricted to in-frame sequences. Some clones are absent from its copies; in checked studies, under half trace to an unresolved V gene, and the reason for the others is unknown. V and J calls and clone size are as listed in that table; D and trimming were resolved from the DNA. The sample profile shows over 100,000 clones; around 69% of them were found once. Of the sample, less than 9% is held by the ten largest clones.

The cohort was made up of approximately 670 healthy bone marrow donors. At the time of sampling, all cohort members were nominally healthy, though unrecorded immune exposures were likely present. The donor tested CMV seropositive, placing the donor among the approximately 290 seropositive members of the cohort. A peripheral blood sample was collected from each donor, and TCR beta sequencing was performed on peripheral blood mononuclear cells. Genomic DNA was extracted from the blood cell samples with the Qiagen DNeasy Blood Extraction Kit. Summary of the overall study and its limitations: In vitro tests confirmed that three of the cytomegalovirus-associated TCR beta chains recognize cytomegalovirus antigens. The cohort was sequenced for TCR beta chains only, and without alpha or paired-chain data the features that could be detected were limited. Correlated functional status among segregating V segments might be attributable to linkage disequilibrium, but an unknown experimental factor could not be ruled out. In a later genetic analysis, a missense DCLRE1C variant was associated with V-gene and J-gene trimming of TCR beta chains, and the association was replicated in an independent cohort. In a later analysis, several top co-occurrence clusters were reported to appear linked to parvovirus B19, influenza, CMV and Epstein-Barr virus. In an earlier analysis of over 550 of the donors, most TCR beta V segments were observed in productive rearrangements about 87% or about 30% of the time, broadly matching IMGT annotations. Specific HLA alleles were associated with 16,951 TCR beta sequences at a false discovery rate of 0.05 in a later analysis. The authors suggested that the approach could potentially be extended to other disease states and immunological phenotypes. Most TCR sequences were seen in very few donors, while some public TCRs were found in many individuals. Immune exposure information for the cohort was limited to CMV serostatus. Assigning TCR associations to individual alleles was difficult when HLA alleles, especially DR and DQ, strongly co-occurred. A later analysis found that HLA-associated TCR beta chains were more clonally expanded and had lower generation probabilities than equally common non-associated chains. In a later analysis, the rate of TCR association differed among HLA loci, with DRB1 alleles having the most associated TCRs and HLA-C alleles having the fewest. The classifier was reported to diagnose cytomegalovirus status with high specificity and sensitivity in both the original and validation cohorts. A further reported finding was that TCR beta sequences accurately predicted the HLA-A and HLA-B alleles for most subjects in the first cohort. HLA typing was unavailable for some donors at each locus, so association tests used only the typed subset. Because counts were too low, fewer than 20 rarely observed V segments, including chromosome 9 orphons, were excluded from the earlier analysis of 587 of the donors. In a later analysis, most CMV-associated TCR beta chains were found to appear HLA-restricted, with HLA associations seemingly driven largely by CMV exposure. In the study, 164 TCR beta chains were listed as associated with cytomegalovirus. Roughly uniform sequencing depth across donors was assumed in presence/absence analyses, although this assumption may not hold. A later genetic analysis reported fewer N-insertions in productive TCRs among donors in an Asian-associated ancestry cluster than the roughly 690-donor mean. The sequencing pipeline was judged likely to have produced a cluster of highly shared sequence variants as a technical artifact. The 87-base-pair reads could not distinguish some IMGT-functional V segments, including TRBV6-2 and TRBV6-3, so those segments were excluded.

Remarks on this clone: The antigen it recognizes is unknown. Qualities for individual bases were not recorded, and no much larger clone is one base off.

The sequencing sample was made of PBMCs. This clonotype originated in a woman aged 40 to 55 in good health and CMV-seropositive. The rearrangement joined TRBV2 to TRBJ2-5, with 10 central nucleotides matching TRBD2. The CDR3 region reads CASRPTSGEGETQYF. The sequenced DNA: TGTGCCAGCAGGCCAACTAGCGGGGAAGGGGAGACCCAGTACTTC.